This TCR beta chain derives from a study of cytomegalovirus exposure and HLA in healthy donors (TCRdb year 2017). Study-level background: An earlier analysis of approximately 550 of the donors reported 250 to 300 Gb of sequence data and about 100 million unique TCR beta sequences from some 180 million T cells. Roughly 300 gigabases of sequencing data and approximately 92 million unique TCR sequences made up an early release that covered fewer than 650 HLA-typed donors. The genetic ancestry cluster associated with self-reported Caucasian donors included over 65% of the roughly 400 genotyped donors. The study aimed to test whether cataloging public T cell receptors could reveal signatures of past pathogen exposure. The study profiled the T cell repertoires of under 700 subjects by immunosequencing and related them to cytomegalovirus serostatus. Along with the roughly 670-subject first cohort, a separate validation cohort of over a hundred different subjects was used. The study combined high-throughput TCR immunosequencing, statistical association of individual TCRs with disease status, and machine learning to predict cytomegalovirus infection status. A later analysis re-examined previously published TCR beta repertoires from more than 600 donors and added high-resolution HLA genotyping to investigate patterns of TCR occurrence. Rather than drawing on any new phenotypic data, the later analysis identified candidate immune exposures from TCR beta sequences and the way those sequences occurred across donors. An earlier analysis of 587 of the donors used high-throughput TCR beta sequencing to judge whether each TCR beta V gene segment behaved as functional or pseudogenic. Donor age, sex, ethnicity and CMV serostatus were compiled alongside the repertoire data. Genome-wide SNP genotypes for about 65% of the 666 donors were used in a later genetic analysis, which treated that subset as a discovery cohort. Every discovery cohort repertoire had been produced on one sequencing platform. Both class I and class II loci were covered by HLA typing, at four-digit resolution. Typing coverage varied by locus: about 620-640 donors for A, B, C, DRB1 and DQB1; roughly 500 for DQA1; 600 to 610 for DPA1; some 470 for DPB1. Several DR-DQ haplotypes were handled as single units for association and clustering because linkage in the cohort was strong. Among roughly 400 genotyped donors of the cohort, an average of about 240,000 unique TCR beta nucleotide sequences was sequenced per donor, of which approximately 18% were non-productive. The study at large found these results: Because HLA typing was missing for some donors at each locus, association tests included only the typed subset. A group of highly shared sequence variants was considered likely to be a technical artifact of the sequencing pipeline. Because counts were too low, some 17 rarely observed V segments, including chromosome 9 orphons, were excluded from the earlier analysis of around 590 of the donors. A later analysis found that HLA-associated TCR beta chains were more clonally expanded and had lower generation probabilities than equally common non-associated chains. While some public TCRs were present in many individuals, most TCR sequences turned up only very rarely across donors. Correlated functional status among segregating V segments might be attributable to linkage disequilibrium, but an unknown experimental factor could not be ruled out. An association between a missense DCLRE1C variant and V-gene and J-gene trimming of TCR beta chains was found in a later genetic analysis and replicated in an independent cohort. In a later analysis, several top co-occurrence clusters were reported to appear linked to parvovirus B19, influenza, CMV and Epstein-Barr virus. Sequencing depth was assumed to be roughly uniform across donors in the presence/absence analyses, though that assumption may not hold. A later analysis found that TCR association rates varied across HLA loci, with DRB1 alleles showing the most associated TCRs and HLA-C alleles the fewest. In a later genetic analysis, fewer N-insertions in productive TCRs were reported among donors in an Asian-associated ancestry cluster than the roughly 670-donor mean. In the study, approximately 150 TCR beta chains were listed as associated with cytomegalovirus. A further reported finding was that TCR beta sequences accurately predicted the HLA-A and HLA-B alleles for most subjects in the first cohort. Assigning TCR associations to individual alleles was difficult when HLA alleles, especially DR and DQ, strongly co-occurred. Specific HLA alleles were associated with roughly 16,000 TCR beta sequences at a false discovery rate of 0.05 in a later analysis. In both the original and validation cohorts, the classifier was reported to diagnose cytomegalovirus status with high specificity and sensitivity. Broadly in line with IMGT annotations, most TCR beta V segments showed up in productive rearrangements about 90% or about 30% of the time in an earlier analysis of several hundred of the donors. Only TCR beta chains were sequenced in this cohort, and the absence of alpha or paired-chain data limited detectable features. A few of the identified cytomegalovirus-associated TCR beta chains were confirmed in vitro to be specific for cytomegalovirus antigens. The authors suggested that the approach could potentially be extended to other disease states and immunological phenotypes. Some IMGT-functional V segments, including TRBV6-2 and TRBV6-3, could not be distinguished by the 87-base-pair reads and were therefore excluded. Most CMV-associated TCR beta chains appeared to be HLA-restricted in a later analysis, and the HLA associations seemed to be driven largely by CMV exposure. CMV serostatus was the only immune exposure information available for the cohort.

The cohort consisted of 600 to 750 healthy bone marrow donors. Cohort members were all nominally healthy when sampled, although unrecorded immune exposures were likely present. The donor tested CMV seronegative, placing the donor among the 300 to 450 seronegative members of the cohort. Every donor gave a peripheral blood sample, and the peripheral blood mononuclear cells from that sample were used for TCR beta sequencing. Genomic DNA extraction from the blood cell samples was performed with the Qiagen DNeasy Blood Extraction Kit. In this sample, this clone turned up once. The clone's antigen remains unknown. No base quality information exists; no much larger clone differs at one position. The sample carries other DNA sequences with the same CDR3. Libraries were constructed by the immunoSEQ multiplex PCR assay. The multiplex PCR relied on a mix of 60 forward primers for TCR Vbeta segments and 13 reverse primers for TCR Jbeta segments. A multiplex PCR assay on genomic DNA amplified the CDR3 region of rearranged TCR beta genes. The amplified TCR beta libraries were sequenced on the Illumina HiSeq System as 87-base-pair reads. The paper's data handling went like this. A later analysis tallied roughly 80 million unique TCR beta chains across the 550 to 850 repertoires, and about 10 million of those chains were shared by two or more donors. Raw reads were error-corrected and collapsed into unique sequences by a nearest-neighbor algorithm in which closely related sequences were merged to remove PCR and sequencing errors. Alignment of CDR3 sequences to IMGT reference sequences was used to assign V, D and J gene segments. Each retained sequence needed at least a six-nucleotide match to both a V gene segment and a J gene segment. Rearrangements were classified as productive when the CDR3 lacked stop codons and remained in frame with V and J, and all other rearrangements were classified as non-productive. Following IMGT convention, CDR3 was defined as the stretch from the second conserved V-encoded cysteine up to the conserved J-encoded phenylalanine. The earlier analysis of 587 of the donors excluded sequences that lacked an unambiguous match to a single V gene segment. An earlier analysis of fewer than 650 of the donors classified V segments as functional when productive rearrangements were above 56.7% and as segregating when the standard deviation between donors was above 5%. A statistical classification framework was built for diagnosing cytomegalovirus status from the catalog of TCR beta chain sequences. A later analysis assigned V and J genes by comparing TCR nucleotide sequences with IMGT/GENE-DB human TR gene sequences. Using the TCRdist pipeline, a later analysis assigned CDR3 sequences along with most-parsimonious VDJ recombination scenarios. A later analysis defined each TCR beta chain by its CDR3 amino acid sequence plus V-gene family, and excluded reads lacking a unique V-gene family. To address suspected cross-contamination and a sequencing artifact, a later analysis removed several hundred highly shared, low-generation-probability nucleotide sequences. In a later analysis, a clonal expansion index was calculated for each public chain from normalized within-repertoire ranks of inferred template counts. In a later analysis, generation probabilities were computed with a VDJ recombination model fitted to out-of-frame rearrangements, and the resulting probabilities were checked against IGoR. Hypergeometric tests were used in a later analysis to score TCR-TCR, TCR-HLA and TCR-CMV co-occurrence, with a repertoire-size bias correction applied to the TCR pairs. In a later analysis, false discovery rates were estimated by permuting HLA or CMV assignments 20 times. A later analysis grouped co-occurring TCRs with DBSCAN, adding TCRdist sequence similarity when clustering within HLA-allele-positive subsets. Co-occurrence clustering excluded repertoires with fewer than 30,000 or more than 120,000 public chains, plus five with anomalous nucleotide sharing. Not all clones reach the TCRdb copy of this immuneACCESS table, which keeps in-frame sequences only. Checked studies attribute under half of the gap to unresolved V genes and leave the rest unexplained. The DNA gave D and trimming, while V, J and clone size come from that table. Recorded for this sample are roughly 150,000 clones; 76% of them occurred a single time. Approximately 3% of the sample lies in the top ten.

V and J are truncated by 2 bases and 0 bases respectively, leaving an intervening sequence of 7 bases. CDR1 and CDR2 were assigned from the germline V gene as SGHTA and FQGTGA. Reading from cysteine to phenylalanine, the CDR3 counts 14 amino acids. Only CDR3 DNA is held: 42 bases, read in frame from base 1. Sequenced material: PBMCs. The rearranged chain carries TRBV7-3 and TRBJ1-1; 6 matching bases give a weak D call of TRBD1. The receptor was isolated from a male donor in good health and CMV-seronegative. CDR3 region: CASSLQGMNTEAFF. The sequence in DNA is TGTGCCAGCAGCTTACAGGGGATGAACACTGAAGCTTTCTTT.